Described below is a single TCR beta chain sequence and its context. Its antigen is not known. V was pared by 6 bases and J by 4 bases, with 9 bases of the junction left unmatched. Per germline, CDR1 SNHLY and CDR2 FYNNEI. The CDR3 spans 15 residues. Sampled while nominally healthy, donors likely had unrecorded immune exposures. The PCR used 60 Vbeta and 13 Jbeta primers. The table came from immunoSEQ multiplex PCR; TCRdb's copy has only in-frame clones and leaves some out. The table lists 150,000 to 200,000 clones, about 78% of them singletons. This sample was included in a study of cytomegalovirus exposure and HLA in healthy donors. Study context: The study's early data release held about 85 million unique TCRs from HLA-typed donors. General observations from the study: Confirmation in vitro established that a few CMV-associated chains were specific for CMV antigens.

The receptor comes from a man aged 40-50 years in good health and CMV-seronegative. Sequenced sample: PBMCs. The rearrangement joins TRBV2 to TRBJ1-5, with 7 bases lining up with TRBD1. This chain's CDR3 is CASSRETGPNQPQHF. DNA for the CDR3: TGTGCCAGCAGCCGAGAGACAGGGCCGAATCAGCCCCAGCATTTT.